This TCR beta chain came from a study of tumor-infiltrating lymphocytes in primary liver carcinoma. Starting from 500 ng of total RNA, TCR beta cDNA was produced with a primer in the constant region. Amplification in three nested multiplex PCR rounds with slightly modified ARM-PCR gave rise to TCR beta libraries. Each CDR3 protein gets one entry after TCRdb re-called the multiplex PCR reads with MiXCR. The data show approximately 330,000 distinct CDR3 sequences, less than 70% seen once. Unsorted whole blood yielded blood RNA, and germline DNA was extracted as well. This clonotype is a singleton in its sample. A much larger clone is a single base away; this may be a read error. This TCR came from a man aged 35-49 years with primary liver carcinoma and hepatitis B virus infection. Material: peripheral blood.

The CDR3: CASSSRPRIQYF. The CDR3 DNA reads TGTGCCAGCAGTTCTCGTCCCCGGATCCAGTACTTC. The V and J genes are TRBV12-3 or TRBV12-4 and TRBJ2-7; no firm D call. The V end was cut by 4 bases, the J end by 10 bases, with 14 bases between. This CDR3 contains 12 residues.